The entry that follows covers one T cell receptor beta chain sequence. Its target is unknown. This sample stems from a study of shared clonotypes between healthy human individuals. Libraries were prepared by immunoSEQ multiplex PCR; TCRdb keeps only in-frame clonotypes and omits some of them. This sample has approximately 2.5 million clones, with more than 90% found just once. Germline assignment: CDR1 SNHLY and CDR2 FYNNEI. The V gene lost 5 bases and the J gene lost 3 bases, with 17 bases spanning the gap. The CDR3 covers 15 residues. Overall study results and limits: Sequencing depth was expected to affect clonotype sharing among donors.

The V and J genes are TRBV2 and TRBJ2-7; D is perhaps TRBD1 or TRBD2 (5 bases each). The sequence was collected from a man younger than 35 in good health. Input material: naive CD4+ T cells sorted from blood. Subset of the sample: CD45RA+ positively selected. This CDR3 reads CASSPVGTGSYEQYF. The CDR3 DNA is TGTGCCAGCAGTCCTGTGGGGACGGGGAGCTACGAGCAGTACTTC.